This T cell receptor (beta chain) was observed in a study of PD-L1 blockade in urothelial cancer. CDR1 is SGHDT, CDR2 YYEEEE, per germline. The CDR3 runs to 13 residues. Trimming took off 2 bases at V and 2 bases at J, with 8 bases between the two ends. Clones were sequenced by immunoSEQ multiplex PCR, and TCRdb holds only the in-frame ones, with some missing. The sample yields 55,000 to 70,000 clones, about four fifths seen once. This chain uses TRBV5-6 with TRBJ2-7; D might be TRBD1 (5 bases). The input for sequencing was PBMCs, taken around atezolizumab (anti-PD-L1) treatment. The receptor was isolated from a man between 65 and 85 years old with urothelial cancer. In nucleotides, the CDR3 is TGTGCCAGCAGCTTTAGGGGAACCTACGAGCAGTACTTC. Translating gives CASSFRGTYEQYF.